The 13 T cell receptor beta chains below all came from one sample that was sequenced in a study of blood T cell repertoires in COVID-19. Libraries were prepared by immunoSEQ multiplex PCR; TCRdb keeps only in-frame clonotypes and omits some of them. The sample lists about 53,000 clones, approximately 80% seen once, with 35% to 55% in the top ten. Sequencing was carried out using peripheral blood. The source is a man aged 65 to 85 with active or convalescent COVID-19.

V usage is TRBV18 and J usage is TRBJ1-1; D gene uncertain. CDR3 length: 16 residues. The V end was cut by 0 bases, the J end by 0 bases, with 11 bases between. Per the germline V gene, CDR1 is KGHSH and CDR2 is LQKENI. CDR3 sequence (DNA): TGTGCCAGCTCACCACCGGTTACAGTGATGAACACTGAAGCTTTCTTT. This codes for CASSPPVTVMNTEAFF.

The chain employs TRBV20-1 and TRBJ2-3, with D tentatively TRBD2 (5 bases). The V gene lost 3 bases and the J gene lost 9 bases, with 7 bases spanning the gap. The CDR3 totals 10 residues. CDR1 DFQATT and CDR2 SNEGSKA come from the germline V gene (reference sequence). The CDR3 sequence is CSASTGTQYF. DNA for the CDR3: TGCAGTGCTAGCACGGGGACGCAGTATTTT.

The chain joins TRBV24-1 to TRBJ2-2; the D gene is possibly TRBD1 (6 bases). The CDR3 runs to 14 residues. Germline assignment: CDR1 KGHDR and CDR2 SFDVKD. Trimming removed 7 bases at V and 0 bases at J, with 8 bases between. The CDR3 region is CATSRGANTGELFF. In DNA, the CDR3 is TGTGCCACCAGCAGGGGCGCGAACACCGGGGAGCTGTTTTTT.

The CDR3 DNA reads as TGTGCCAGCACGCCGGGATTCTACGAGCAGTACTTC. As protein: CASTPGFYEQYF. This rearrangement joins TRBV2 to TRBJ2-7; D might be TRBD2 (5 bases). Germline V gene data show CDR1 as SNHLY and CDR2 as FYNNEI. This CDR3 contains 12 residues. Trimming left V 7 bases short and J 3 bases short, with 10 bases between.

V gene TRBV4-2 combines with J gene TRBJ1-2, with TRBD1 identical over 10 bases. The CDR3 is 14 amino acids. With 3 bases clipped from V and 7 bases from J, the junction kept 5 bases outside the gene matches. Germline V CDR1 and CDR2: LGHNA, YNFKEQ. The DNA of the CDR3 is TGTGCCAGCAGCCAGGGACAGGGGTTAGTTGGCTACACCTTC. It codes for CASSQGQGLVGYTF.

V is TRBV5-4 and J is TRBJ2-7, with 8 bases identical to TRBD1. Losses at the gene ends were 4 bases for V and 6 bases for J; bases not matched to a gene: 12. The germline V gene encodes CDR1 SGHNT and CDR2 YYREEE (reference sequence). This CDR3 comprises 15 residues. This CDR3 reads CASSRGQGAVGEQYF. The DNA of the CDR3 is TGTGCCAGCAGCCGAGGACAGGGAGCCGTTGGCGAGCAGTACTTC. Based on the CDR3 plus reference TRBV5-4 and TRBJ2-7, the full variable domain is ETGVTQSPTHLIKTRGQQVTLRCSSQSGHNTVSWYQQALGQGPQFIFQYYREEENGRGNFPPRFSGLQFPNYSSELNVNALELDDSALYLCASSRGQGAVGEQYFGPGTRLTVT.

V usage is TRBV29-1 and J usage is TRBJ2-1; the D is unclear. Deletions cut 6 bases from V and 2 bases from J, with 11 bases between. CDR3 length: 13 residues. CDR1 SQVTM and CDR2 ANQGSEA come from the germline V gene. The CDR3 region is CSVRSQAYNEQFF. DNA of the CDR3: TGCAGCGTCCGATCCCAGGCCTACAATGAGCAGTTCTTC.

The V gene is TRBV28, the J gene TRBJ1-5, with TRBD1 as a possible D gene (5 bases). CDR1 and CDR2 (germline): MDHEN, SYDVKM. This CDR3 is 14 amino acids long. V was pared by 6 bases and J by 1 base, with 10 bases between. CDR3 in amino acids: CASSPAGSNQPQHF. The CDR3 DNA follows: TGTGCCAGCAGCCCGGCAGGGAGCAATCAGCCCCAGCATTTT.

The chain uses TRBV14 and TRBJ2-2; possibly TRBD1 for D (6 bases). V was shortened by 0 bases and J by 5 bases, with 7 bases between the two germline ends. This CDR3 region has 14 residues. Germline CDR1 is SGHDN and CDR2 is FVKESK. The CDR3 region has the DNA TGTGCCAGCAGCCAAGATCAGGGGACCGGGGAGCTGTTTTTT. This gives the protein CASSQDQGTGELFF.

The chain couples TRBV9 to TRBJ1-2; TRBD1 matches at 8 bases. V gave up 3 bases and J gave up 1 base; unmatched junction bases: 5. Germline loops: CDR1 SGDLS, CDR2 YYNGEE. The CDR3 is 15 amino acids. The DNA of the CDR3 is TGTGCCAGCAGCGACCAACAGGGGGGTAACTATGGCTACACCTTC. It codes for CASSDQQGGNYGYTF.

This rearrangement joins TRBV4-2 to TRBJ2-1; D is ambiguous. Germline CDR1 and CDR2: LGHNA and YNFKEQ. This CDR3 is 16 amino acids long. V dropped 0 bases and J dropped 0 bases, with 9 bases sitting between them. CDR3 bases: TGTGCCAGCAGCCAAGATCCACTCCCCTCCTACAATGAGCAGTTCTTC. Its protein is CASSQDPLPSYNEQFF.

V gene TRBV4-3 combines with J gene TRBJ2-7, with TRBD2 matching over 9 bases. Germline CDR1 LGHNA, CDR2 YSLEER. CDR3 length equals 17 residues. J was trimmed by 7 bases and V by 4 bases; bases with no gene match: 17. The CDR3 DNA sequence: TGCGCCAGCAGCCCCCGCTCCCACGTAGCGGGAGCTGAAGAGCAGTACTTC. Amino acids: CASSPRSHVAGAEEQYF.

CDR3 in DNA: TGTGCCAGCAGTCCGGGACTAGCTAGCACAGATACGCAGTATTTT. It codes for CASSPGLASTDTQYF. The J gene is TRBJ2-3, the V gene TRBV28, with TRBD2 matching over 9 bases. Germline V gives CDR1 MDHEN, CDR2 SYDVKM. CDR3 length equals 15 residues. The J segment lost 0 bases and the V segment lost 5 bases, leaving 3 bases of the junction unmatched.